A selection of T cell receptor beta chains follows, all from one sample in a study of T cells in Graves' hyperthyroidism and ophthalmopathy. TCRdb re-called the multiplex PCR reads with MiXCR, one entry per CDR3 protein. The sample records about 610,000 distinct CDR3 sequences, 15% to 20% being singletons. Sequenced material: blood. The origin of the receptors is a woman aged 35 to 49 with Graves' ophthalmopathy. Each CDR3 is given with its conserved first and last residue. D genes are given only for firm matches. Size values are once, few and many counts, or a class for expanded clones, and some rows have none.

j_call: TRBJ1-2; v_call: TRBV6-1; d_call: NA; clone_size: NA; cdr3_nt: TGTGCCAGCAGCTCGGGGGTCCCCTTAGCTAACTATGGCTACACCTTC; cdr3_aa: CASSSGVPLANYGYTF
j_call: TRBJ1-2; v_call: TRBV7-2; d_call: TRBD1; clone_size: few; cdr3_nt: TGTGCCAGCAGACTACAGGGGGCGAGCTTTGGCTACACCTTC; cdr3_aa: CASRLQGASFGYTF
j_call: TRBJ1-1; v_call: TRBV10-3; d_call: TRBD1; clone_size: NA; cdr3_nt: TGTGCCATCAGAAAAACCGGGACAGGGGGCGGGAGGAACACTGAAGCTTTCTTT; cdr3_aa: CAIRKTGTGGGRNTEAFF
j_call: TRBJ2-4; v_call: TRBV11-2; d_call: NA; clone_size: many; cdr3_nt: TGTGCCAGCAGCTTTGGGGGAACCAAAAACATTCAGTACTTC; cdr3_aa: CASSFGGTKNIQYF
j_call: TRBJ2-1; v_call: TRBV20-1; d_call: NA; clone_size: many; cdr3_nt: TGCAGTGCTAGAGATCTCTTAGGGACTCAGCGCCCCAGGAGCGAGCAGTTCTTC; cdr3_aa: CSARDLLGTQRPRSEQFF
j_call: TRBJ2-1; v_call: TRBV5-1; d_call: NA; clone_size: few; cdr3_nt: TGCGCCAGCGGACTGGGGGGGCCTGTGGATGAGCAGTTCTTC; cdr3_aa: CASGLGGPVDEQFF
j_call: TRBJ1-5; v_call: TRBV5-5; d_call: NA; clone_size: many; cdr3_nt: TGTGCCAGCAGCTTGGCTATCAGAGAACAGCCCCAGCATTTT; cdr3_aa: CASSLAIREQPQHF
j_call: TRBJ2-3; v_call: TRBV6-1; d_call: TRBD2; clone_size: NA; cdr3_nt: TGTGCCAGCAGTGAGTGGCTAGCGGGGACCACAGATACGCAGTATTTT; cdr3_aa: CASSEWLAGTTDTQYF
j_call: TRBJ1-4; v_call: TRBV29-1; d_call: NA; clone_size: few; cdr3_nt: TGCAGCGTGTATACTGAAAAACTGTTTTTT; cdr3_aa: CSVYTEKLFF
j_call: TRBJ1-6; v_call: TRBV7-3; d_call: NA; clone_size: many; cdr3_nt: TGTGCCAGCAGCTCACAGGGCATCGGTTCACCCCTCCACTTT; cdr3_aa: CASSSQGIGSPLHF
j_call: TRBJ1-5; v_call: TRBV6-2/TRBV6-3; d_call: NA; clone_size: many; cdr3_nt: TGTGCCAGCTCTTCCCTGGGAGAAACAGGGCTTGGCCAGCCCCAGCATTTT; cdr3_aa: CASSSLGETGLGQPQHF
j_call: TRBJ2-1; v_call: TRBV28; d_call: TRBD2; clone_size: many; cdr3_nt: TGTGCCAGCAGTTCCTTAGCGGGAGGGCCTTACAATGAGCAGTTCTTC; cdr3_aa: CASSSLAGGPYNEQFF
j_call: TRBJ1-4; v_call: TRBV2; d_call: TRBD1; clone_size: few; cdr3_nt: TGTGCCAGCAGTGAAGCGCGCCTGGACAGGGCTTATAAGACTAATGAAAAACCGTTTTTT; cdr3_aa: CASSEARLDRAYKTNEKPFF
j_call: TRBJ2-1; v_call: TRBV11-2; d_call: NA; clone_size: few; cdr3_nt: TGTGCCAGCAGCACGCGATCTGGCTCCTACAATGAGCAGTTCTTC; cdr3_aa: CASSTRSGSYNEQFF
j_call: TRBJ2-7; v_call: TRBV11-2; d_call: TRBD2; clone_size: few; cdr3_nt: TGTGCCAGCAGCTTGAATCTAGCGGGAGGGACCGAGCAGTACTTC; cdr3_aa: CASSLNLAGGTEQYF
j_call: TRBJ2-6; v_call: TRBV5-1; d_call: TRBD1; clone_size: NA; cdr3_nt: TGCGCCAGCAGGCGGGGGGACAGGGGGGCCTCTGGGGCCAACGTCCTGACTTTC; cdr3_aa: CASRRGDRGASGANVLTF
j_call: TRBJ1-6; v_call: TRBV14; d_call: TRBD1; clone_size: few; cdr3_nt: TGTGCCAGCAGCCAAACCAGGGGGTCACCCCTCCACTTT; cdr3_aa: CASSQTRGSPLHF
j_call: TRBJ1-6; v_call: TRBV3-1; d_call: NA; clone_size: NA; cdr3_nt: TGTGCCAGCAGCCAACTATTGACAGGTGGGAATTCACCCCTCCACTTT; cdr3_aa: CASSQLLTGGNSPLHF
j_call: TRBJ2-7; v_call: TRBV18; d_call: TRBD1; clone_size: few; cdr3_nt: TGTGCCAGCTCACAGGGACAGTCGCCGGGACAGCACGAGCAGTACTTC; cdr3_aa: CASSQGQSPGQHEQYF
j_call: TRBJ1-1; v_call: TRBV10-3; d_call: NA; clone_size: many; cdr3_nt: TGTGCCATCAGTCAATCAGACAGGTTGAACACTGAAGCTTTCTTT; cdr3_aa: CAISQSDRLNTEAFF
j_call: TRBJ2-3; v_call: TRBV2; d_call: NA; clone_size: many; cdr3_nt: TGTGCCAGCCTGGGACTCCACACAGATACGCAGTATTTT; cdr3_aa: CASLGLHTDTQYF
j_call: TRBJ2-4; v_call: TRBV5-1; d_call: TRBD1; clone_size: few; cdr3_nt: TGCGCCAACAGCTTGGTGAGCTCCGGGACAGGGGGAAACATTCAGTACTTC; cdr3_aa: CANSLVSSGTGGNIQYF
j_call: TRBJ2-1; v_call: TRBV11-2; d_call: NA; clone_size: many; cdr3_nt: TGTGCCAGCAGCTCCCCAGGTGGGCCTCAGTTCTTC; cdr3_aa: CASSSPGGPQFF
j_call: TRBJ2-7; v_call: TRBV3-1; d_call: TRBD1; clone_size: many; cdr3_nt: TGTGCCAGCAGCCAAGTCACAGGGGGCTCCGAGCAGTACTTC; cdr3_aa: CASSQVTGGSEQYF
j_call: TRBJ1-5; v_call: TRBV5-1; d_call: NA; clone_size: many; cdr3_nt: TGCGCCAGCAGCTTGGAGACCGGGCAGCCCCAGCATTTT; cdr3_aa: CASSLETGQPQHF
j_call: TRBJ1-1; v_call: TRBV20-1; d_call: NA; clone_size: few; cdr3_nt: TGCAGTGCCGGCCTAAGGAACACTGAAGCTTTCTTT; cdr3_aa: CSAGLRNTEAFF
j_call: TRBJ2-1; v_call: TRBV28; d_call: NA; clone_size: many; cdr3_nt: TGTGCCAGCAGTCTGGACAGGGGAGTGACTAGCGGAGCAAATGAGCAGTTCTTC; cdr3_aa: CASSLDRGVTSGANEQFF
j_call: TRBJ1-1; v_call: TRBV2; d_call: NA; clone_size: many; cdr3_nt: TGTGCCAGCAGGGGCGGGGGGCCTGAAGCTTTCTTT; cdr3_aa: CASRGGGPEAFF
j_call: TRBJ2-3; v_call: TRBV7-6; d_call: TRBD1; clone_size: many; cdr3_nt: TGTGCCAGCAGCTTAGGGTCGGACAGGGCAGATACGCAGTATTTT; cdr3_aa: CASSLGSDRADTQYF
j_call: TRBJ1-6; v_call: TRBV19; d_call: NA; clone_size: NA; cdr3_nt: TGTGCCAGTAGTATTACCCGAGATCCACCCCTCCACTTT; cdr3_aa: CASSITRDPPLHF
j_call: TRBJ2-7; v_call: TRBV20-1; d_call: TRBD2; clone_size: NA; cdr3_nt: TGCAGTGCTAGTAGGACTAGCGGGTTCTCCTCCTCCTACGAGCAGTACTTC; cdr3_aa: CSASRTSGFSSSYEQYF
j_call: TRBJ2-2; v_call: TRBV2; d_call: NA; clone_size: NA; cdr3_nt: TGTGCCAGCAGTGTATCCGGTTATAACACCGGGGAGCTGTTTTTT; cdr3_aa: CASSVSGYNTGELFF
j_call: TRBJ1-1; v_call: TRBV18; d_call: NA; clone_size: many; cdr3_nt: TGTGCCAGCTCACAAAAAGACACTGAAGCTTTCTTT; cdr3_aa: CASSQKDTEAFF
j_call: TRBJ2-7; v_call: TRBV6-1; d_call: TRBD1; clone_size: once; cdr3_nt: TGTGCCAGCCAAGAGGGACAGTTGATTCGGTACGAGCAGTACTTC; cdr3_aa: CASQEGQLIRYEQYF
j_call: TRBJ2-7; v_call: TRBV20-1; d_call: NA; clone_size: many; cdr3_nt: TGCAGTGCTACTCCTCTCACTCACGAGCAGTACTTC; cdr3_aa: CSATPLTHEQYF
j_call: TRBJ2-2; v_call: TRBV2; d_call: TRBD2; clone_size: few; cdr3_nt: TGTGCCAGCAGAAGGACTAGCGGGACACGGACCGGGGAGCTGTTTTTT; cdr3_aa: CASRRTSGTRTGELFF
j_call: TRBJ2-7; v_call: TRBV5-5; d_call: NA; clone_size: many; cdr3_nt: TGTGCCAGCAGCTTGTTTTCCCAAACCTACGAGCAGTACTTC; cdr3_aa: CASSLFSQTYEQYF
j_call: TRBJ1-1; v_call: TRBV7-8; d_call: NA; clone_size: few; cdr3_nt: TGTGCCAGCAGCTTAGCAAGGAAACCTATGAACACTGAAGCTTTCTTT; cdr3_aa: CASSLARKPMNTEAFF
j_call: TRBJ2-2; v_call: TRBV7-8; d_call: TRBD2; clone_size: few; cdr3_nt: TGTGCCAGCAGCCGGGGGGGGACAAACACCGGGGAGCTGTTTTTT; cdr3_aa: CASSRGGTNTGELFF
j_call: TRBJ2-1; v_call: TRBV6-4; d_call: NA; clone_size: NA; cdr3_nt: TGTGCCACCTCTGGGGATATTCACAATGGGCAGTTCTTC; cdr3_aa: CATSGDIHNGQFF
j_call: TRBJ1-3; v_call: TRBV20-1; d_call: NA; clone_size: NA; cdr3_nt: TGCAGTGCTAGGGCAGGTCACTCTGGAAACACCATATATTTT; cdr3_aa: CSARAGHSGNTIYF
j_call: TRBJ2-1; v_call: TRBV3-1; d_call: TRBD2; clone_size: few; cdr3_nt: TGTGCCAGCAGCCAAGATCGTCCGGGAAGCGGGAGTTGGATTGAGCAGTTCTTC; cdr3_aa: CASSQDRPGSGSWIEQFF
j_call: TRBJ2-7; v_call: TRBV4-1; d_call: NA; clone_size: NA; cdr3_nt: TGCGCCAGCAGCCAAGATCTAACGGAACCCTACGAGCAGTACTTC; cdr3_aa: CASSQDLTEPYEQYF
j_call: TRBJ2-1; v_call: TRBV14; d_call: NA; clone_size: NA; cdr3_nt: TGTGCCAGCAGCAAGATGGGGGGCTATGAGCAGTTCTTC; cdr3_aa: CASSKMGGYEQFF
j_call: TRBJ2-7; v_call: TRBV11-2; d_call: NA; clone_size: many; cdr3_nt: TGTGCCAGCAGCTTAGCACAGATACCTTACGAGCAGTACTTC; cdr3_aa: CASSLAQIPYEQYF
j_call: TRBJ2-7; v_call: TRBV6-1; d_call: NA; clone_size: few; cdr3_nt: TGTGCCAGCAGTGAATTGAACGACAGGCCCCAACCTTACGAGCAGTACTTC; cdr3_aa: CASSELNDRPQPYEQYF
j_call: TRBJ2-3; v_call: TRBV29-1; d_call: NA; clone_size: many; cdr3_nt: TGCAGCGTTCCCTTTACCGGGACAAGCACAGATACGCAGTATTTT; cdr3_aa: CSVPFTGTSTDTQYF
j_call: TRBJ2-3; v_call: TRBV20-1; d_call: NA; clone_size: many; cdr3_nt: TGCAGTGCCGACGGACGTACAGATACGCAGTATTTT; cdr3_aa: CSADGRTDTQYF
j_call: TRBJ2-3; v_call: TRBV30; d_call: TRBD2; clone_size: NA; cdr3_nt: TGTGCCTCCACGGGTAGCGGGGCTGGGGGTACGCAGTATTTT; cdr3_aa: CASTGSGAGGTQYF
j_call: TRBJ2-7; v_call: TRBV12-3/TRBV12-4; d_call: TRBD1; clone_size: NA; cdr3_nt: TGTGCCAGCAGTTTAATGGGGACAGGGTTCCACGAGCAGTACTTC; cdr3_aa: CASSLMGTGFHEQYF
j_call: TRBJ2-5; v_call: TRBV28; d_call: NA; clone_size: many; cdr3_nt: TGTGCCAGCAGTGGGGACCCTCAAGAGACCCAGTACTTC; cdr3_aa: CASSGDPQETQYF